A single sample gave rise to the 9 T cell receptor beta chains below, sequenced in a study of T cell responses to AZD1222 COVID-19 vaccine. Clones were read by immunoSEQ multiplex PCR, and TCRdb kept only the in-frame ones, dropping some. The profile shows roughly 260,000 clones, over 85% of them singletons. The sample in question was peripheral blood, obtained on day 0 of AZD1222 vaccination. All receptors derive from an adult in good health.

This chain joins TRBV6-5 and TRBJ2-7, with 8 bases lining up with TRBD1. The CDR3 runs 14 residues. The ends lost 7 bases at V and 2 bases at J; junction bases unmatched: 7. The germline V gene has CDR1 MNHEY and CDR2 SVGAGI. The chain's CDR3 is CASNSGTGAYEQYF. In nucleotides, the CDR3 is TGTGCCAGCAATTCCGGGACAGGCGCCTACGAGCAGTACTTC.

As to this clone: Within the sample, other DNA sequences also encode this same CDR3. This chain connects TRBV5-1 to TRBJ2-2, with no clear D. The germline V gene encodes CDR1 SGHRS and CDR2 YFSETQ. The CDR3 has 14 amino acids. Trimming removed 2 bases at V and 0 bases at J, with 5 bases between. The CDR3 sequence is CASSLQTNTGELFF. CDR3 sequence (DNA): TGCGCCAGCAGCTTACAGACGAACACCGGGGAGCTGTTTTTT.

The genes are TRBV7-2 and TRBJ2-7, with D uncertain. Germline CDR1 is SGHTA and CDR2 is FQGNSA. This CDR3 comprises 14 residues. V lost 5 bases and J 2 bases, leaving 13 bases between the germline ends. The CDR3: CASSPAGPTYEQYF. CDR3 coding DNA: TGTGCCAGCAGCCCGGCCGGACCTACCTACGAGCAGTACTTC. Filled out from reference TRBV7-2 and TRBJ2-7, the complete variable domain reads GAGVSQSPSNKVTEKGKDVELRCDPISGHTALYWYRQSLGQGLEFLIYFQGNSAPDKSGLPSDRFSAERTGGSVSTLTIQRTQQEDSAVYLCASSPAGPTYEQYFGPGTRLTVT.

CDR3 loop: CASSLASGSPYEQYF. CDR3 coding DNA: TGTGCCAGCAGTCTTGCTAGCGGGAGCCCCTACGAGCAGTACTTC. The gene calls are TRBV27 and TRBJ2-7; TRBD2 matches at 10 bases. The CDR3 has 15 residues. Trimming took 5 bases from V and 2 from J; bases not matched to a gene: 6. The germline gives CDR1 MNHEY, CDR2 SMNVEV (reference sequence).

The gene calls are TRBV7-9 and TRBJ1-2, with 7 bases fitting TRBD1. Germline CDR1 is SEHNR and CDR2 is FQNEAQ (reference sequence). The CDR3 covers 15 residues. Losses at the gene ends were 5 bases for V and 0 bases for J; bases not matched to a gene: 6. CDR3 coding DNA: TGTGCCAGCAGCCCCGGGACAGCTCCTAACTATGGCTACACCTTC. Its protein is CASSPGTAPNYGYTF.

V and J are TRBV5-4 and TRBJ2-2; D is unclear. The CDR3 is 15 amino acids. V was cut by 3 bases and J by 5 bases, with 14 bases left in between. Germline V lookup: CDR1 SGHNT, CDR2 YYREEE (reference sequence). The CDR3 loop reads CASSSARSETGELFF. In DNA form, the CDR3 reads TGTGCCAGCAGCTCAGCACGATCGGAGACCGGGGAGCTGTTTTTT.

CDR3 sequence: CSVEDRVASGANVLTF. CDR3 bases: TGCAGCGTTGAAGATCGGGTAGCATCTGGGGCCAACGTCCTGACTTTC. The V gene is TRBV29-1, the J gene TRBJ2-6; D is undetermined. Trimming removed 0 bases at V and 1 base at J, with 10 bases between. The CDR3 has 16 amino acids. CDR1 is SQVTM and CDR2 is ANQGSEA in the germline V gene.

This clone has just one count. V usage is TRBV2 and J usage is TRBJ1-4, with D possibly matching TRBD1 (6 bases). The CDR3 totals 15 residues. In germline, CDR1 is SNHLY, CDR2 FYNNEI. Trimming stripped 7 bases from V and 0 bases from J, with 12 bases between. Here the CDR3 reads CASKWTVATNEKLFF. CDR3 nucleotide sequence: TGTGCCAGCAAGTGGACAGTAGCAACTAATGAAAAACTGTTTTTT.

Remarks on this clone: Distinct nucleotide sequences in the sample also encode this CDR3. CDR3 sequence reads: CASSQVVETQYF. CDR3 DNA: TGTGCCAGCAGCCAAGTCGTGGAGACCCAGTACTTC. The V gene is TRBV3-1 (or the pseudogene TRBV3-2), the J gene TRBJ2-5; no clear D. Germline V CDR1 and CDR2: LGHDT, YNNKEL (reference sequence). The CDR3 consists of 12 residues. V was trimmed by 1 base and J by 5 bases, leaving 5 bases between them.